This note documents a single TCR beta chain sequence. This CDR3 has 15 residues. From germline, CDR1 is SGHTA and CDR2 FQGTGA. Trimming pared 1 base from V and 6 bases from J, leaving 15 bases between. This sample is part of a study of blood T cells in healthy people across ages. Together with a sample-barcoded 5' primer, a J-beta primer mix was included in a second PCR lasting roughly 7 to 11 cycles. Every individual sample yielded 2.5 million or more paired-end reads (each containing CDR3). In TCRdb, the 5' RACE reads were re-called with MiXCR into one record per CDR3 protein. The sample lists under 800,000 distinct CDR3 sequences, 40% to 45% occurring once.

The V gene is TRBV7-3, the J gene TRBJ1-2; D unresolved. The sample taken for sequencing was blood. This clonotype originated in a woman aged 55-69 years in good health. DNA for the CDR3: TGTGCCAGCAGCTTAAGGGTGACGGGAACCGATGGCTACACCTTC. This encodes CASSLRVTGTDGYTF.